The 28 T cell receptor beta chains reported below all come from one sample, sequenced in a study of shared clonotypes between healthy human individuals. The table came from immunoSEQ multiplex PCR; TCRdb's copy has only in-frame clones and leaves some out. The table has 110,000 or so clones, around 66% seen once; the top ten hold around 25%. The material sequenced was memory CD8+ T cells sorted from blood. Subset specified: CD45RO+ cells pooled with CCR7-negative TemRA cells. The receptors stem from a woman aged 25 to 45 in good health.

The genes are TRBV29-1 and TRBJ2-2; possible D gene TRBD1, 6 bases. Trimming stripped 1 base from V and 7 bases from J, with 16 bases between. This CDR3 comprises 15 residues. CDR1 is SQVTM and CDR2 is ANQGSEA in the germline V gene. CDR3 protein: CSVEATTGAYGELFF. As DNA, the CDR3 is TGCAGCGTTGAAGCTACGACAGGCGCGTACGGGGAGCTGTTTTTT.

This clone was counted between two and nine times. This rearrangement joins TRBV30 to TRBJ1-4, with 9 positions matching TRBD1. The V gene end was trimmed by 0 bases and the J gene end by 7 bases; junction bases not matched to a gene: 6. CDR3 length: 15 residues. CDR1 and CDR2 from the germline V gene are GTSNPN and SVGIG (reference sequence). CDR3 protein: CAWSVQRTGAEKLFF. The CDR3 DNA sequence: TGTGCCTGGAGTGTACAGAGGACAGGGGCTGAAAAACTGTTTTTT.

This chain connects TRBV7-8 to TRBJ2-7; the match to TRBD1 covers 10 bases. This CDR3 spans 14 amino acids. Germline values: CDR1 SGHVS, CDR2 FQNEAQ. V gave up 4 bases and J gave up 7 bases; unmatched junction bases: 7. The CDR3 bases are TGTGCCAGCAGCTCCGGGACAGGGGCTCGGGAGCAGTACTTC. The encoded protein is CASSSGTGAREQYF.

CDR3 region: CASSAGTEAFF. DNA of the CDR3: TGTGCCAGCAGTGCGGGAACTGAAGCTTTCTTT. The chain recombines TRBV27 with TRBJ1-1; D is unresolved. Trimming removed 5 bases from V and 5 bases from J, with 6 bases in between. The germline CDR1 and CDR2 sequences are MNHEY and SMNVEV (reference sequence). This CDR3 is built from 11 residues.

CDR3 DNA: TGCGCCAGCAGCTTGGTGGGACAGCCCTACGAGCAGTACTTC. Translated: CASSLVGQPYEQYF. The chain joins TRBV5-1 to TRBJ2-7; 7 bases align to TRBD1. The germline gives CDR1 SGHRS, CDR2 YFSETQ. The V gene end was trimmed by 0 bases and the J gene end by 2 bases; junction bases not matched to a gene: 2. This CDR3 region has 14 residues.

This chain uses TRBV7-9 with TRBJ1-1, with a weak D call TRBD1 (6 bases). The CDR3 covers 17 residues. V was cut by 3 bases and J by 6 bases, with 23 bases left in between. Germline lookup yields CDR1 SEHNR and CDR2 FQNEAQ (reference sequence). Written as DNA, the CDR3 is TGTGCCAGCAGCTTCGGCCGAGGGTCCCCAGGGGACCCTGAAGCTTTCTTT. This encodes CASSFGRGSPGDPEAFF.

The genes are TRBV11-2 and TRBJ2-1; D is uncertain. CDR3 size: 13 residues. Trimming shortened V by 5 bases and J by 5 bases, and 10 bases separated the two germline ends. The germline gives CDR1 SGHAT, CDR2 FQNNGV. In nucleotides, the CDR3 is TGTGCCAGCAGCCTAGGATTCCACAATGAGCAGTTCTTC. The encoded protein is CASSLGFHNEQFF. Based on the CDR3 plus reference TRBV11-2 and TRBJ2-1, the full variable domain is EAGVAQSPRYKIIEKRQSVAFWCNPISGHATLYWYQQILGQGPKLLIQFQNNGVVDDSQLPKDRFSAERLKGVDSTLKIQPAKLEDSAVYLCASSLGFHNEQFFGPGTRLTVL.

The chain is built from TRBV11-2 and TRBJ2-7, with unresolved D. This CDR3 comprises 16 residues. Germline V CDR1 and CDR2: SGHAT, FQNNGV. V lost 1 base, J lost 5 bases, and 18 bases lay in between. The CDR3 nucleotides are TGTGCCAGCAGCTTAGCCTATATGGGCACACGGAACGAGCAGTACTTC. It encodes CASSLAYMGTRNEQYF.

V usage is TRBV7-9 and J usage is TRBJ2-5; the D call may be TRBD1 or TRBD2 (6 bases each). The DNA matches TRBJ2-7 better at its end, which makes the J call doubtful. CDR1 is SEHNR, CDR2 FQNEAQ, per germline (reference sequence). This CDR3 is 13 amino acids long. The chain's CDR3 is CASGGTSSYEQYF. DNA of the CDR3: TGTGCCAGCGGAGGGACAAGCTCCTACGAGCAGTACTTC.

The chain carries TRBV28 and TRBJ2-5; TRBD2 agrees at 14 bases. The J call is in doubt because the DNA end fits TRBJ2-7 better. Germline CDR1 is MDHEN and CDR2 is SYDVKM. The CDR3 totals 17 residues. The CDR3 coding sequence is TGTGCCAGCAGGACTACCCGGACTAGCGGGAGGTCCTACGAGCAGTACTTC. It codes for CASRTTRTSGRSYEQYF.

This clone has a handful of counts. V and J are TRBV6-4 and TRBJ2-2, with D possibly matching TRBD1 (6 bases). The CDR3 is made up of 16 amino acids. V was pared by 1 base and J by 3 bases, with 12 bases between. Germline V CDR1 and CDR2: MRHNA, SNTAGT. The CDR3 is CASSDYGTRDTGELFF. The CDR3, as DNA: TGTGCCAGCAGTGACTATGGGACAAGGGACACCGGGGAGCTGTTTTTT.

For this clone: An end of the junction does not agree with germline; a read error may underlie this. The gene calls are TRBV19 and TRBJ1-1; D is ambiguous. This CDR3 is 12 amino acids long. Germline V gene sequence: CDR1 LNHDA, CDR2 SQIVND (reference sequence). CDR3 in DNA: TGTGCCAGTAGTATAGTGAATACTGAAGCTTTCTTT. This gives the protein CASSIVNTEAFF.

CDR3 DNA: TGTGCCAGCAGTGAAAGGGCAGGGGACCCCTACGAGCAGTACTTC. Translated: CASSERAGDPYEQYF. This chain connects TRBV6-1 to TRBJ2-7; D might be TRBD1 (6 bases). With 2 bases removed from V and 2 bases from J, the gap between germline ends came to 13 bases. Germline V CDR1 and CDR2: MNHNS, SASEGT. The CDR3 sequence is 15 residues long.

This clone has more than one count but fewer than ten. The chain has TRBV29-1 and TRBJ2-5; 11 nucleotides line up with TRBD2. The last part of the DNA fits TRBJ2-7 better; the J call may be wrong. Looked up from germline, CDR1 is SQVTM and CDR2 is ANQGSEA. The CDR3 spans 15 residues. The CDR3 protein is CSGLAGNRETYEQYF. In DNA form, the CDR3 reads TGCAGCGGACTAGCGGGAAATAGGGAGACCTACGAGCAGTACTTC.

CDR3: CASSALVETPTGNTEAFF. The CDR3 DNA sequence: TGTGCCAGCAGCGCCCTTGTTGAGACCCCGACGGGGAACACTGAAGCTTTCTTT. The J gene is TRBJ1-1, the V gene TRBV11-2; D uncertain. CDR1 and CDR2 (germline): SGHAT, FQNNGV. V shed 5 bases and J shed 1 base, with 23 bases lying between them. The CDR3 consists of 18 residues.

The chain joins TRBV7-9 to TRBJ1-5, with 8 bases lining up with TRBD1. V shed 8 bases and J 11 bases; nucleotides not matched to a gene: 11. Looked up from germline, CDR1 is SEHNR and CDR2 is FQNEAQ (reference sequence). This CDR3 contains 13 residues. CDR3 amino acids: CASGTGDSTTQHF. CDR3 coding DNA: TGTGCCAGCGGGACAGGAGATTCGACGACCCAGCATTTT.

The gene calls are TRBV27 and TRBJ2-7, with TRBD1 as a possible D gene (5 bases). The germline CDR1 and CDR2 sequences are MNHEY and SMNVEV (reference sequence). V was shortened by 5 bases and J by 0 bases, with 8 bases between the two germline ends. The CDR3 contains 13 residues. The CDR3 loop reads CASSPQGSYEQYF. In DNA, the CDR3 is TGTGCCAGCAGTCCCCAGGGCTCCTACGAGCAGTACTTC.

The chain joins TRBV19 to TRBJ2-2; TRBD1 matches 7 bases. This CDR3 is built from 14 residues. After removal of 4 bases from V and 4 bases from J, the junction contained 3 bases not matched to a gene. CDR1 and CDR2 (germline): LNHDA, SQIVND (reference sequence). CDR3 sequence reads: CASSSTGATGELFF. In DNA form, the CDR3 reads TGTGCCAGTAGTAGCACAGGGGCCACCGGGGAGCTGTTTTTT.

This clone was observed a handful of times. The chain couples TRBV28 to TRBJ1-2; 10 bases map to TRBD1. With V trimmed by 6 bases and J by 7 bases, 14 bases remained unmatched. The length of the CDR3 is 16 residues. The V gene's germline CDR1 is MDHEN and CDR2 SYDVKM. CDR3 sequence: CASRRDRGSWVAGYTF. In DNA form, the CDR3 reads TGTGCCAGCAGAAGGGACAGGGGTTCGTGGGTAGCTGGCTACACCTTC.

This rearrangement joins TRBV5-1 to TRBJ1-4; D not certain. The CDR3 has 16 residues. With 4 bases removed from V and 1 base from J, the gap between germline ends came to 14 bases. Germline V gives CDR1 SGHRS, CDR2 YFSETQ. CDR3 nucleotide sequence: TGCGCCAGCAGCGAAGGGAGAGGCTTAACTAATGAAAAACTGTTTTTT. Amino acid sequence: CASSEGRGLTNEKLFF.

Here the CDR3 reads CASSASSVENTGELFF. CDR3 DNA: TGTGCCAGCAGCGCCTCTAGCGTCGAGAACACCGGGGAGCTGTTTTTT. J is TRBJ2-2 and V is TRBV9; D possibly corresponds to TRBD2 (6 bases). Trimming shortened V by 3 bases and J by 1 base, and 13 bases separated the two germline ends. CDR1 is SGDLS and CDR2 is YYNGEE in the germline V gene. The CDR3 is made up of 16 amino acids.

The chain joins TRBV15 to TRBJ2-7, with unresolved D. Germline V gene data show CDR1 as LNHNV and CDR2 as YYDKDF (reference sequence). The germline V and J ends were trimmed by 0 bases and 0 bases, with 12 bases remaining between them. This CDR3 has 16 residues. CDR3 DNA: TGTGCCACCAGCAGAGATAGGAAACTTTACTCCTACGAGCAGTACTTC. It specifies CATSRDRKLYSYEQYF.

The rearrangement uses TRBV5-4 and TRBJ2-7, with D tentatively TRBD1 (6 bases). Trimming stripped 4 bases from V and 0 bases from J, with 17 bases between. CDR1 and CDR2 (germline): SGHNT, YYREEE (reference sequence). The CDR3 totals 16 residues. The CDR3 sequence is CASSLGIQGTSYEQYF. For the CDR3, the DNA is TGTGCCAGCAGCCTCGGCATACAGGGAACCTCCTACGAGCAGTACTTC.

In regard to this clone: The identical CDR3 is also encoded by other nucleotide sequences in the sample. The rearrangement uses TRBV5-1 and TRBJ2-1; the match to TRBD2 covers 10 bases. Looked up from germline, CDR1 is SGHRS and CDR2 is YFSETQ. Trimming cost V 4 bases and J 3 bases; bases outside gene matches: 4. The CDR3 runs to 15 residues. The CDR3: CASSLSSGGYNEQFF. DNA of the CDR3: TGCGCCAGCAGCCTTTCTAGCGGGGGCTACAATGAGCAGTTCTTC.

This clone was observed once. The chain links TRBV2 to TRBJ2-7; tentatively, D is TRBD1 (6 bases). V was clipped by 5 bases and J by 2 bases, with 19 bases between them. Germline values: CDR1 SNHLY, CDR2 FYNNEI. CDR3 length equals 16 residues. CDR3 sequence reads: CASSLSQEGVPYEQYF. The CDR3 bases are TGTGCCAGCAGTTTATCCCAAGAGGGGGTACCCTACGAGCAGTACTTC.

The CDR3 is CASMGPRGYTF. DNA for the CDR3: TGTGCCAGCATGGGCCCGAGGGGCTACACCTTC. This chain uses TRBV5-4 with TRBJ1-2; D remains unclear. Germline V gives CDR1 SGHNT, CDR2 YYREEE (reference sequence). V lost 6 bases, J lost 8 bases, and 11 bases lay in between. CDR3 length equals 11 residues.

The V gene is TRBV27, the J gene TRBJ1-4; 7 positions agree with TRBD1. Germline V gene lookup returns CDR1 MNHEY and CDR2 SMNVEV (reference sequence). V gave up 0 bases and J gave up 2 bases; unmatched junction bases: 3. The CDR3 sequence is 16 residues long. CDR3 in DNA: TGTGCCAGCAGTTTATCTCAGGGGGGGACTAATGAAAAACTGTTTTTT. It specifies CASSLSQGGTNEKLFF.

This clone was counted between two and nine times. CDR3 coding DNA: TGTGCCAGTAGACAGGGAGCGGGCGGCGGCTATGGCTACACCTTC. The encoded protein is CASRQGAGGGYGYTF. The chain uses TRBV19 and TRBJ1-2; tentatively, D is TRBD1 (6 bases). This CDR3 comprises 15 residues. Germline lookup yields CDR1 LNHDA and CDR2 SQIVND (reference sequence). V lost 6 bases and J 4 bases, leaving 18 bases between the germline ends.